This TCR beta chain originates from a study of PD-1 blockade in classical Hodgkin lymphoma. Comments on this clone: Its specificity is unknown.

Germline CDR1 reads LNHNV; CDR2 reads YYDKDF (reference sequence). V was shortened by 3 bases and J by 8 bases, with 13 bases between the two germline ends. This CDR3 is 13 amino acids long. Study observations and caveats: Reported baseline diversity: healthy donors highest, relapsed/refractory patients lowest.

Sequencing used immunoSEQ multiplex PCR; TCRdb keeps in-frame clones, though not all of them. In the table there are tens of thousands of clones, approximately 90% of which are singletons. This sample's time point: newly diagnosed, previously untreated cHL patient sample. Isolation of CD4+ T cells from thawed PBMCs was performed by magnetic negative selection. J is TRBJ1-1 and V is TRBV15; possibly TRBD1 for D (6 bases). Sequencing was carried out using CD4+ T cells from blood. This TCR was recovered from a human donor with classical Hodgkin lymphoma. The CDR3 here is CATSSIQGSEAFF. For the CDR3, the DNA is TGTGCCACCAGCAGCATACAGGGTTCCGAAGCTTTCTTT. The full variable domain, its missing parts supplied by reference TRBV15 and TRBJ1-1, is DAMVIQNPRYQVTQFGKPVTLSCSQTLNHNVMYWYQQKSSQAPKLLFHYYDKDFNNEADTPDNFQSRRPNTSFCFLDIRSPGLGDTAMYLCATSSIQGSEAFFGQGTRLTVV.